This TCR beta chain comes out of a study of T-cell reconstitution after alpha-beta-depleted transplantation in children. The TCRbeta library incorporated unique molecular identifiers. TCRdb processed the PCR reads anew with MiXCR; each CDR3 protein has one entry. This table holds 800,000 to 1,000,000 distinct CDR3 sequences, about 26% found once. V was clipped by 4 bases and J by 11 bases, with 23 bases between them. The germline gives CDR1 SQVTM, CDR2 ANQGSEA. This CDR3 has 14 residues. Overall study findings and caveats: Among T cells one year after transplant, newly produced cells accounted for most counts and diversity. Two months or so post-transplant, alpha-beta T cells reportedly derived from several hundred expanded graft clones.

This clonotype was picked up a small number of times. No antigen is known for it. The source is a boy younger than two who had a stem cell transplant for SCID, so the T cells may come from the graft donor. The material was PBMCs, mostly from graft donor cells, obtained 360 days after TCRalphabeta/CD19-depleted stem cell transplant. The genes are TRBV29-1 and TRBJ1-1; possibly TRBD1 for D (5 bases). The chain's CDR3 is CSVVSRNTGGVAFF. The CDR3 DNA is TGCAGCGTTGTGTCCCGGAACACAGGCGGGGTGGCTTTCTTT. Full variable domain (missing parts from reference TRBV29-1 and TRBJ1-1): SAVISQKPSRDICQRGTSLTIQCQVDSQVTMMFWYRQQPGQSLTLIATANQGSEATYESGFVIDKFPISRPNLTFSTLTVSNMSPEDSSIYLCSVVSRNTGGVAFFGQGTRLTVV.